The 14 T cell receptor beta chains in this list originate from one sample, sequenced in a study of T cells after yellow fever vaccination. TCRdb independently ran MiXCR on the 5' RACE reads; one entry per CDR3 protein. The sample holds over 65,000 distinct CDR3 sequences, 10% to 15% seen once. This sample comprised CD8+ T cells not binding an NS4B(214-222) dextramer, sorted from PBMCs, obtained roughly 20 days after the first yellow fever vaccination. These receptors all stem from a man younger than 35 who received the YFV17D yellow fever vaccine.

This clonotype has a handful of counts. The rearrangement joins TRBV7-9 to TRBJ2-5; D remains unclear. Germline V gene lookup returns CDR1 SEHNR and CDR2 FQNEAQ (reference sequence). The length of the CDR3 is 14 residues. V was trimmed by 3 bases and J by 7 bases, leaving 15 bases between them. The CDR3 nucleotides read TGTGCCAGCAGCTTGGTGCCAGATCGAGGGACCCAGTACTTC. This encodes CASSLVPDRGTQYF.

The table lists this clonotype with many counts. One junction end does not reproduce the germline sequence, and a read error may be involved. The V gene is TRBV11-2, the J gene TRBJ2-1, with unresolved D. The germline gives CDR1 SGHAT, CDR2 FQNNGV. There are 14 residues in the CDR3. CDR3 region: CASSLEAFYNEQFF. As DNA, the CDR3 is TGTGCCAGCAGCCTAGAGGCGTTCTACAATGAGCAGTTCTTC.

The chain joins TRBV12-3 or TRBV12-4 to TRBJ2-1; D not resolved. V was clipped by 4 bases and J by 10 bases, with 5 bases between them. The CDR3 runs to 10 residues. This CDR3 reads CASSSMEQFF. The CDR3 nucleotides are TGTGCCAGCAGTTCGATGGAGCAGTTCTTC.

V is TRBV29-1 and J is TRBJ2-1; 12 bases agree with TRBD2. The V gene end was trimmed by 1 base and the J gene end by 5 bases; junction bases not matched to a gene: 9. CDR3 length: 17 amino acids. Germline V gene sequence: CDR1 SQVTM, CDR2 ANQGSEA. CDR3 bases: TGCAGCGTTGAAGGTCTTGTGGGACTAGCGGGTGACAATGAGCAGTTCTTC. Protein product: CSVEGLVGLAGDNEQFF.

The V and J genes are TRBV6-5 and TRBJ2-7; 7 bases agree with TRBD1. Germline V lookup: CDR1 MNHEY, CDR2 SVGAGI. This CDR3 has 12 residues. Trimming removed 4 bases from V and 6 bases from J; junction bases left unmatched: 3. The CDR3 DNA is TGTGCCAGCAGTTTCGACAGGGTCGAGCAGTACTTC. This encodes CASSFDRVEQYF.

This clonotype was observed a handful of times. The genes are TRBV11-2 and TRBJ2-5; 8 bases agree with TRBD1. The germline V gene encodes CDR1 SGHAT and CDR2 FQNNGV. The CDR3 totals 14 residues. V shed 7 bases, J shed 4 bases, and the junction held 8 bases outside the gene matches. The CDR3 reads CASTSGGWGETQYF. The CDR3 DNA reads TGTGCCAGCACCTCAGGGGGCTGGGGAGAGACCCAGTACTTC. The full variable domain, rest sourced from reference TRBV11-2 and TRBJ2-5, is EAGVAQSPRYKIIEKRQSVAFWCNPISGHATLYWYQQILGQGPKLLIQFQNNGVVDDSQLPKDRFSAERLKGVDSTLKIQPAKLEDSAVYLCASTSGGWGETQYFGPGTRLLVL.

The chain has TRBV7-2 and TRBJ2-7; 9 bases fit TRBD2. In germline, CDR1 is SGHTA, CDR2 FQGNSA. CDR3 length equals 15 residues. After removal of 3 bases from V and 0 bases from J, the junction contained 3 bases not matched to a gene. CDR3 in DNA: TGTGCCAGCAGCTTGACTAGCGGTAGCTCCTACGAGCAGTACGTC. It codes for CASSLTSGSSYEQYV.

A few counts support this clonotype. The chain recombines TRBV5-1 with TRBJ1-1; D not certain. The CDR3 extends over 14 amino acids. CDR1 is SGHRS and CDR2 is YFSETQ in the germline V gene. Trimming took 0 bases from V and 6 from J, leaving 12 bases between them. The CDR3 DNA reads TGCGCCAGCAGCTTGGGGGGTCCTTGGGCTGAAGCTTTCTTT. Residues: CASSLGGPWAEAFF.

This clonotype was detected only a few times. This sequence joins TRBV5-1 and TRBJ2-1, with D possibly being TRBD2 (6 bases). The V end lost 1 base, the J end lost 1 base, and 9 bases lay between the germline ends. This CDR3 has 15 amino acids. CDR1 and CDR2 from the germline V gene are SGHRS and YFSETQ. The chain's CDR3 is CASSLLGGSYNEQFF. The CDR3 nucleotides read TGCGCCAGCAGCTTGCTTGGGGGGTCCTACAATGAGCAGTTCTTC.

This clonotype came up a few times. CDR3 sequence: CASSKSGSYYNSPLHF. The CDR3 DNA sequence: TGTGCCAGCAGCAAATCAGGCAGCTACTATAATTCACCCCTCCACTTT. The rearrangement uses TRBV21-1 and TRBJ1-6. TRBV21-1 is shown as a pseudogene. This CDR3 spans 16 amino acids.

V is TRBV5-1 and J is TRBJ2-3; TRBD2 agrees at 8 bases. Per germline, CDR1 SGHRS and CDR2 YFSETQ. Losses at the gene ends were 1 base for V and 4 bases for J; bases not matched to a gene: 5. There are 15 residues in the CDR3. The CDR3 nucleotides are TGCGCCAGCAGCTTGTTCGGGGGGGCATCAGATACGCAGTATTTT. It codes for CASSLFGGASDTQYF.

In this sample, this clonotype turned up many times. This rearrangement joins TRBV29-1 to TRBJ2-7, with 10 nucleotides matching TRBD1. Germline V gene data show CDR1 as SQVTM and CDR2 as ANQGSEA. This CDR3 is 12 amino acids long. The J segment lost 5 bases and the V segment lost 5 bases, leaving 3 bases of the junction unmatched. The CDR3 reads CSVQTGGNEQYF. For the CDR3, the DNA is TGCAGCGTTCAGACAGGGGGCAACGAGCAGTACTTC.

The rearrangement links TRBV20-1 to TRBJ2-7; D unclear. The CDR3 contains 13 residues. Trimming pared 6 bases from V and 1 base from J, leaving 13 bases between. Per the germline V gene, CDR1 is DFQATT and CDR2 is SNEGSKA (reference sequence). In DNA form, the CDR3 reads TGCAGTGCGAGGCCCGACACTTCCTACGAGCAGTACGTC. It yields the protein CSARPDTSYEQYV.

The genes are TRBV4-1 and TRBJ2-7; TRBD1 matches 7 bases. V was clipped by 1 base and J by 3 bases; unmatched bases: 6. CDR3 length: 15 amino acids. Germline-derived CDR1 and CDR2 are MGHRA and YSYEKL. The CDR3 coding sequence is TGCGCCAGCAGCCAAGGACGGGACAGAGTCTACGAGCAGTACTTC. Amino acid sequence: CASSQGRDRVYEQYF.